Included here is one T cell receptor beta chain sequence, with context. PCR was performed a second time for about 7 to 11 cycles using a sample-barcoded 5' primer and a J-beta primer mix. TCRdb re-derived calls from the 5' RACE reads in MiXCR, one entry per CDR3 protein. The sample contains 1.5 million to 2 million distinct CDR3 sequences, 49% of which appear only once. This sample is drawn from a study of blood T cells in healthy people across ages. Trimming stripped 0 bases from V and 3 bases from J, with 8 bases between. There are 15 residues in the CDR3. The receptor's source is a woman in her thirties or forties in good health. The sequenced material came from blood. V and J are TRBV12-3 or TRBV12-4 and TRBJ1-4, with D possibly being TRBD1 (6 bases). CDR3 coding DNA: TGTGCCAGCAGTTTAGCGGGACACGCTAATGAAAAACTGTTTTTT. It yields the protein CASSLAGHANEKLFF.